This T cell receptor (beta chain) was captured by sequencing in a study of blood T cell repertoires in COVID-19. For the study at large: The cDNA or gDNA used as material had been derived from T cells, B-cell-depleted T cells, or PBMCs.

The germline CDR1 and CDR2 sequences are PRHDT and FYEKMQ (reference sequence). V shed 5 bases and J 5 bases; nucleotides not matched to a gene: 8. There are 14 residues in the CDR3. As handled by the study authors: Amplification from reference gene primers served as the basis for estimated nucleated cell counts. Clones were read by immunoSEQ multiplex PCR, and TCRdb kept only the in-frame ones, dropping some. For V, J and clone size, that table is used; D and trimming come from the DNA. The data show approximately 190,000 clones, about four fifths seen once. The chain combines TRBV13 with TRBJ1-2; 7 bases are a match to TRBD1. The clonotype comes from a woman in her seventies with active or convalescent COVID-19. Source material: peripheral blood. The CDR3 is CASSRPGQTYGYTF. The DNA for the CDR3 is TGTGCCAGCAGCCGACCGGGACAGACATATGGCTACACCTTC.